Presented here are 26 T cell receptor beta chains from one specimen sequenced in a study of graft-versus-host responses after intestinal transplantation (dated by TCRdb to the early 2020s). Library preparation was by the immunoSEQ multiplex PCR assay. TCRdb carries this immuneACCESS record with in-frame sequences only. Its versions omit some clonotypes, under half of them owing to an unresolved V gene in the studies checked, with the rest unexplained. Counted in this sample were around 120,000 clones; 85% to 95% of them appeared once. The ten largest clones add up to over 2.5% of the sample. Their recognized antigens are unknown. The label giving this sample's time point can be read as: cells obtained before transplantation from donor or recipient. The material was unstimulated CD8+ T cells sorted from spleen or lymph node cells, obtained before intestinal transplant. The source of these receptors is a human donor who received an intestinal transplant.

V and J are TRBV5-6 and TRBJ2-2; the D call may be TRBD1 or TRBD2 (5 bases each). CDR1 is SGHDT and CDR2 is YYEEEE in the germline V gene. Trimming removed 3 bases from V and 5 bases from J, with 8 bases in between. This CDR3 comprises 13 residues. The CDR3 sequence is CASSSGTTGELFF. CDR3 DNA: TGTGCCAGCAGCTCTGGGACGACCGGGGAGCTGTTTTTT.

The rearrangement uses TRBV10-2 and TRBJ2-1; 10 bases map to TRBD2. This CDR3 region has 15 residues. V lost 7 bases and J lost 2; bases outside the gene matches: 5. Germline CDR1 reads WSHSY; CDR2 reads SAAADI. CDR3 region: CASKGLAGAYNEQFF. For the CDR3, the DNA is TGCGCCAGCAAGGGGCTAGCGGGAGCCTACAATGAGCAGTTCTTC.

V is TRBV28 and J is TRBJ2-7; the D gene is possibly TRBD2 (5 bases). The CDR3 is 13 amino acids. V dropped 3 bases and J dropped 2 bases, with 8 bases sitting between them. Germline loops: CDR1 MDHEN, CDR2 SYDVKM. Here the CDR3 DNA reads TGTGCCAGCAGTTTCTCGGGAACCTACGAGCAGTACTTC. Residues: CASSFSGTYEQYF.

This rearrangement joins TRBV7-8 to TRBJ1-5; D ambiguous. This CDR3 comprises 11 residues. Trimming shortened V by 3 bases and J by 7 bases, and 4 bases separated the two germline ends. Germline CDR1 is SGHVS and CDR2 is FQNEAQ. The CDR3 loop is CASSLGQPQHF. The CDR3 DNA reads as TGTGCCAGCAGCTTGGGGCAGCCCCAGCATTTT.

The genes are TRBV7-2 and TRBJ2-1; the D is unclear. This CDR3 comprises 15 residues. V was clipped by 6 bases and J by 10 bases, with 22 bases between them. Germline CDR1 is SGHTA and CDR2 is FQGNSA. CDR3 DNA sequence: TGTGCCAGCAGTACTTCCGGACCCGCCCCCGGGGAGCAGTTCTTC. It specifies CASSTSGPAPGEQFF.

The gene calls are TRBV4-3 and TRBJ1-1; TRBD1 matches at 8 bases. J was trimmed by 4 bases and V by 4 bases; bases with no gene match: 5. Germline values: CDR1 LGHNA, CDR2 YSLEER. The CDR3 loop spans 14 amino acids. The CDR3, as DNA: TGCGCCAGCAGCCCCGGACAGGGAGGCACTGAAGCTTTCTTT. This codes for CASSPGQGGTEAFF.

J is TRBJ2-1 and V is TRBV4-1; D gene uncertain. Germline CDR1 MGHRA, CDR2 YSYEKL. This CDR3 comprises 15 residues. V shed 0 bases and J shed 1 base, with 7 bases lying between them. This CDR3 is CASSQDSDSYNEQFF. The CDR3 region has the DNA TGCGCCAGCAGCCAAGATTCGGATTCCTACAATGAGCAGTTCTTC.

V is TRBV5-5 and J is TRBJ1-1; unclear D gene. CDR3 length: 13 residues. The V gene's germline CDR1 is SGHKS and CDR2 YYEKEE (reference sequence). Trimming cost V 4 bases and J 1 base, with 8 bases left between them. The CDR3 sequence is CASSTTANTEAFF. The CDR3 DNA sequence: TGTGCCAGCAGCACGACGGCGAACACTGAAGCTTTCTTT.

This rearrangement joins TRBV7-6 to TRBJ1-1; 10 bases fit TRBD1. Trimming at V came to 3 bases and at J to 4 bases, leaving 5 bases not matched to a gene. Germline CDR1 and CDR2: SGHVS and FNYEAQ. The CDR3 is 15 residues long. The CDR3 loop reads CASSFGQGGITEAFF. The CDR3 region has the DNA TGTGCCAGCAGCTTTGGACAGGGGGGGATCACTGAAGCTTTCTTT. The whole variable domain, filled in from reference TRBV7-6 and TRBJ1-1, reads GAGVSQSPRYKVTKRGQDVALRCDPISGHVSLYWYRQALGQGPEFLTYFNYEAQQDKSGLPNDRFSAERPEGSISTLTIQRTEQRDSAMYRCASSFGQGGITEAFFGQGTRLTVV.

V and J are TRBV13 and TRBJ2-1, with a weak D call TRBD2 (7 bases). Germline CDR1 and CDR2: PRHDT and FYEKMQ (reference sequence). V dropped 5 bases and J dropped 4 bases, with 21 bases sitting between them. The CDR3 has 17 residues. The CDR3 loop is CASSHPGAGDIYNEQFF. DNA of the CDR3: TGTGCCAGCAGCCACCCGGGGGCGGGAGATATATACAATGAGCAGTTCTTC.

The chain combines TRBV4-2 with TRBJ1-5; no firm D call. This CDR3 is 14 amino acids long. Trimming stripped 4 bases from V and 4 bases from J, with 11 bases between. Germline loops: CDR1 LGHNA, CDR2 YNFKEQ. Here the CDR3 reads CASSLGGENQPQHF. CDR3 nucleotide sequence: TGTGCCAGCAGCCTAGGAGGAGAGAATCAGCCCCAGCATTTT.

CDR3 protein: CASSSSGLAGGGQYF. As DNA, the CDR3 is TGTGCCAGCAGTTCCTCGGGACTAGCGGGAGGAGGGCAGTACTTC. J is TRBJ2-7 and V is TRBV5-6; 15 bases match TRBD2. After removal of 5 bases from V and 9 bases from J, the junction contained 9 bases not matched to a gene. Germline V gives CDR1 SGHDT, CDR2 YYEEEE. This CDR3 spans 15 amino acids.

The chain carries TRBV6-1 and TRBJ2-7, with TRBD1 matching 8 bases. This CDR3 comprises 15 residues. Losses at the gene ends were 4 bases for V and 1 base for J; bases not matched to a gene: 6. The germline V gene encodes CDR1 MNHNS and CDR2 SASEGT. CDR3 sequence reads: CASSGGTGGSYEQYF. The CDR3 DNA follows: TGTGCCAGCAGTGGAGGGACAGGAGGGTCCTACGAGCAGTACTTC.

The gene calls are TRBV19 and TRBJ2-1; D gene uncertain. Germline values: CDR1 LNHDA, CDR2 SQIVND (reference sequence). V shed 8 bases and J shed 0 bases, with 14 bases lying between them. This CDR3 comprises 15 residues. CDR3 nucleotide sequence: TGTGCCAGTGGAATCCAACTCAGCTCCTACAATGAGCAGTTCTTC. It is translated as CASGIQLSSYNEQFF. The variable domain in full, completed from reference TRBV19 and TRBJ2-1, reads DGGITQSPKYLFRKEGQNVTLSCEQNLNHDAMYWYRQDPGQGLRLIYYSQIVNDFQKGDIAEGYSVSREKKESFPLTVTSAQKNPTAFYLCASGIQLSSYNEQFFGPGTRLTVL.

The chain recombines TRBV9 with TRBJ2-7; D gene unclear. CDR1 and CDR2 from the germline V gene are SGDLS and YYNGEE. The CDR3 has 14 amino acids. Trimming pared 4 bases from V and 6 bases from J, leaving 17 bases between. The CDR3 DNA reads TGTGCCAGCAGCCCGAATGCTTATGTGTCCGAGCAGTACTTC. It translates to CASSPNAYVSEQYF.

This chain joins TRBV11-2 and TRBJ1-4; D gene unclear. V dropped 1 base and J dropped 5 bases, with 8 bases sitting between them. The CDR3 is 14 residues long. CDR1 and CDR2 (germline): SGHAT, FQNNGV. CDR3: CASSLVPGNEKLFF. The CDR3 DNA reads TGTGCCAGCAGCTTAGTGCCGGGCAATGAAAAACTGTTTTTT.

The chain combines TRBV7-6 with TRBJ2-1; 9 bases are a match to TRBD1. Trimming removed 4 bases from V and 9 bases from J; junction bases left unmatched: 7. This CDR3 spans 14 amino acids. Germline CDR1 is SGHVS and CDR2 is FNYEAQ. The CDR3 reads CASSSDRGYPEQFF. The CDR3 DNA sequence: TGTGCCAGCAGCTCCGACAGGGGGTATCCTGAGCAGTTCTTC.

This rearrangement joins TRBV9 to TRBJ2-1, with TRBD1 as a possible D gene (7 bases). This CDR3 spans 14 amino acids. Trimming cost V 0 bases and J 9 bases, with 13 bases left between them. CDR1 SGDLS and CDR2 YYNGEE come from the germline V gene. CDR3 coding DNA: TGTGCCAGCAGCGTAGAGGAGGGGGCGAGTGAGCAGTTCTTC. Protein: CASSVEEGASEQFF.

At least ten counts were recorded for this clone. Given a much more abundant clone one base away, this may be a read error. Other DNA sequences of this sample code for an identical CDR3. This chain joins TRBV5-1 and TRBJ1-1; possible D gene TRBD1, 5 bases. Per the germline V gene, CDR1 is SGHRS and CDR2 is YFSETQ. This CDR3 spans 12 amino acids. CDR3 sequence (DNA): TGTGCCAGCAGCTTGAGGGGCACTGAAGCTTTCTTT. Encoded protein: CASSLRGTEAFF.

The chain recombines TRBV6-4 with TRBJ1-5; D call uncertain. The V end was cut by 0 bases, the J end by 2 bases, with 8 bases between. Per germline, CDR1 MRHNA and CDR2 SNTAGT. The CDR3 consists of 15 residues. The CDR3 reads CASSDSGIGNQPQHF. The CDR3 region has the DNA TGTGCCAGCAGTGACTCAGGGATCGGCAATCAGCCCCAGCATTTT.

V is TRBV6-1 and J is TRBJ2-1, with 7 bases aligning to TRBD1. V lost 1 base, J lost 6 bases, and 6 bases stayed unmatched. CDR3 length: 15 residues. The germline CDR1 and CDR2 sequences are MNHNS and SASEGT. The CDR3 DNA follows: TGTGCCAGCAGTGAAGATAACAGGGGTTTCAATGAGCAGTTCTTC. Protein sequence: CASSEDNRGFNEQFF.

The chain is built from TRBV5-8 and TRBJ2-5; D ambiguous. The J call could be wrong; TRBJ2-7 is a better fit for the DNA end. Germline V gene lookup returns CDR1 SGHTS and CDR2 YDEGEE. CDR3 length: 15 amino acids. The CDR3 sequence: CASSLGGRPTYEQYF. The CDR3 coding sequence is TGTGCCAGCAGCTTGGGCGGCAGGCCTACCTACGAGCAGTACTTC.

The J gene is TRBJ2-7, the V gene TRBV4-2; D may be TRBD1 (5 bases). In germline, CDR1 is LGHNA, CDR2 YNFKEQ. V lost 0 bases to trimming and J lost 6 bases, with 9 bases between them. The CDR3 totals 13 residues. CDR3 residues: CASSQESGFEQYF. CDR3 DNA: TGTGCCAGCAGCCAAGAGTCAGGGTTCGAGCAGTACTTC.

The CDR3 DNA is TGCGCCAGCAGCCCGACAGGGTACAATCAGCCCCAGCATTTT. Its protein product is CASSPTGYNQPQHF. The J gene is TRBJ1-5, the V gene TRBV4-1; TRBD1 agrees at 7 bases. Trimming took 4 bases from V and 3 from J; bases not matched to a gene: 3. Germline V gene sequence: CDR1 MGHRA, CDR2 YSYEKL. The CDR3 is 14 amino acids.

The rearrangement uses TRBV7-9 and TRBJ2-2, with D perhaps TRBD1 (6 bases). CDR3 length equals 16 residues. V was pared by 4 bases and J by 3 bases, with 15 bases between. CDR1 SEHNR and CDR2 FQNEAQ come from the germline V gene (reference sequence). This chain's CDR3 is CASSSHREKYTGELFF. The DNA for the CDR3 is TGTGCCAGCAGCTCACACAGGGAAAAGTACACCGGGGAGCTGTTTTTT.

The chain links TRBV29-1 to TRBJ2-3; 8 bases map to TRBD2. Losses at the gene ends were 3 bases for V and 3 bases for J; bases not matched to a gene: 8. CDR1 SQVTM and CDR2 ANQGSEA come from the germline V gene. The CDR3 runs 15 residues. DNA of the CDR3: TGCAGCGTTGATACCGGGAGGGCCGGGACAGATACGCAGTATTTT. Protein product: CSVDTGRAGTDTQYF.